This entry describes one T cell receptor (beta chain). The record originates from a study of shared clonotypes between healthy human individuals. The donors, healthy adults who were HIV-negative, had experienced no recent acute infections or vaccinations. With unsorted samples, genomic DNA was obtained from tens of millions of PBMCs. Produced via immunoSEQ multiplex PCR; TCRdb's table is partial and in-frame only. Of about 480,000 clones in the sample, 75% to 85% were seen once. Between the trimmed V and J ends, which lost 5 bases and 2 bases, there was a span of 13 bases. This CDR3 contains 14 residues. The germline V gene has CDR1 MNHEY and CDR2 SMNVEV (reference sequence).

The clonotype was recovered from a woman aged 40 to 50 in good health. Some clones in this sample may be carry-over from other donors' samples. What was sequenced was PBMCs. The chain joins TRBV27 to TRBJ2-7, with a tentative D call TRBD1 (5 bases). Written as DNA, the CDR3 is TGTGCCAGCAGTAGGGGCCCTCATCCCTACGAGCAGTACTTC. This gives the protein CASSRGPHPYEQYF.